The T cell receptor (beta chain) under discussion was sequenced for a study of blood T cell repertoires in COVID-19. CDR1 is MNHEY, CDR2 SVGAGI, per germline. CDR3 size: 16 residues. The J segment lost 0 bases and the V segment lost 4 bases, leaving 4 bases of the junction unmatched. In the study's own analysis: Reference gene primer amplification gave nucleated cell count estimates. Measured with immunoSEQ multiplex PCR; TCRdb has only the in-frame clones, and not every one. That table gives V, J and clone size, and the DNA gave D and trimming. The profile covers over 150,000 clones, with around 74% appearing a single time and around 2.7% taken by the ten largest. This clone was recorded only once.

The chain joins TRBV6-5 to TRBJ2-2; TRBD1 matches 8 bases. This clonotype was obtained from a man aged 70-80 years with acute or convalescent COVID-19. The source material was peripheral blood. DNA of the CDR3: TGTGCCAGCAGTTTTGGACAGGGCGCGAACACCGGGGAGCTGTTTTTT. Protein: CASSFGQGANTGELFF.